One sample yielded the 14 T cell receptor beta chains listed below, sequenced in a study of breast tumors, draining lymph nodes, adjacent tissues. The lymph nodes were axillary draining lymph nodes from breast cancer patients. TCRdb reprocessed the multiplex PCR reads via MiXCR and lists one record per CDR3 protein. Among approximately 90,000 distinct CDR3 sequences listed, around 29% were seen once. Specimen: axillary lymph node tissue. Source of these receptors: a female donor with breast cancer. Some clones in this sample may be carry-over from other donors' samples.

This clonotype was observed at least ten times. A read error is possible here, since a much larger clone lies one base away. This chain connects TRBV20-1 to TRBJ2-7, with D perhaps TRBD1 (6 bases). The CDR3 is 14 residues long. Germline V lookup: CDR1 DFQATT, CDR2 SNEGSKA (reference sequence). Trimming removed 4 bases at V and 6 bases at J, with 19 bases between. This chain's CDR3 is CSAKKGQASPEQYF. For the CDR3, the DNA is TGCAGTGCTAAAAAGGGACAAGCCTCCCCCGAGCAGTACTTC.

This clonotype was detected ten times or more. The chain joins TRBV2 to TRBJ2-2; 10 nucleotides line up with TRBD1. This CDR3 region has 17 residues. Trimming cost V 6 bases and J 4 bases; bases outside gene matches: 11. Germline CDR1 is SNHLY and CDR2 is FYNNEI. DNA of the CDR3: TGTGCCAGCAGGAAGGGGACAGGGGCTGTTGGCACCGGGGAGCTGTTTTTT. It specifies CASRKGTGAVGTGELFF. The variable domain in full, completed from reference TRBV2 and TRBJ2-2, reads EPEVTQTPSHQVTQMGQEVILRCVPISNHLYFYWYRQILGQKVEFLVSFYNNEISEKSEIFDDQFSVERPDGSNFTLKIRSTKLEDSAMYFCASRKGTGAVGTGELFFGEGSRLTVL.

A note on this clonotype: The junction departs from the called germline gene at one end, perhaps through a read error. The J gene is TRBJ2-3, the V gene TRBV12-5; 13 positions agree with TRBD2. The CDR3 contains 18 residues. The germline CDR1 and CDR2 sequences are LGHNT and FRNRAP. The CDR3 nucleotides are TGTGCTAGTGGCCTCACCCGACTAGCGGGAGGCACCACAGATGCGCAGTATTTT. As protein: CASGLTRLAGGTTDAQYF.

This clonotype has a count of ten or more. The rearrangement links TRBV7-9 to TRBJ1-2, with a tentative D call TRBD1 (6 bases). CDR1 and CDR2 from the germline V gene are SEHNR and FQNEAQ (reference sequence). V was shortened by 5 bases and J by 1 base, with 8 bases between the two germline ends. CDR3 length: 13 amino acids. The CDR3 DNA follows: TGTGCCAGCAGCATCAGGGGTAACTATGGCTACACCTTC. This codes for CASSIRGNYGYTF.

V is TRBV19 and J is TRBJ1-1; a possible D gene is TRBD1 (6 bases). Trimming took off 5 bases at V and 8 bases at J, with 12 bases between the two ends. The CDR3 consists of 12 residues. Germline V gene sequence: CDR1 LNHDA, CDR2 SQIVND (reference sequence). CDR3 region: CASSSGAHEAFF. The CDR3 DNA sequence: TGTGCCAGTAGTTCAGGGGCCCACGAAGCTTTCTTT.

Points on this clonotype: A much larger clone sits a single nucleotide away, making a read error possible. The rearrangement joins TRBV3-1 to TRBJ1-5, with D possibly TRBD1 on 5 matching bases. The V gene's germline CDR1 is LGHDT and CDR2 YNNKEL (reference sequence). The CDR3 is made up of 15 amino acids. The CDR3 protein is CASGQDLRDGQPQHF. The CDR3 DNA follows: TGTGCCAGCGGCCAAGACCTCCGGGACGGACAGCCCCAGCATTTT.

As to this clonotype: The conserved closing phenylalanine or tryptophan is absent in this CDR3, likely reflecting a read error. J is TRBJ2-5 and V is TRBV20-1; TRBD1 might be the D (6 bases). The CDR3 consists of 14 residues. Germline V gene data show CDR1 as DFQATT and CDR2 as SNEGSKA (reference sequence). This CDR3 is CSAREGARQATQYL. CDR3 in DNA: TGCAGTGCTAGAGAGGGGGCGCGCCAAGCGACCCAGTACCTC.

This clonotype was detected many times. The chain carries TRBV11-2 and TRBJ2-3; D uncertain. This CDR3 is built from 13 residues. V lost 1 base and J 0 bases, leaving 2 bases between the germline ends. Germline V gene lookup returns CDR1 SGHAT and CDR2 FQNNGV. CDR3 residues: CASSLASTDTQYF. The CDR3 nucleotides read TGTGCCAGCAGCTTAGCCAGCACAGATACGCAGTATTTT. Based on the CDR3 plus reference TRBV11-2 and TRBJ2-3, the full variable domain is EAGVAQSPRYKIIEKRQSVAFWCNPISGHATLYWYQQILGQGPKLLIQFQNNGVVDDSQLPKDRFSAERLKGVDSTLKIQPAKLEDSAVYLCASSLASTDTQYFGPGTRLTVL.

Ten or more counts support this clonotype. The chain carries TRBV5-4 and TRBJ1-2, with 7 bases that match TRBD1. This CDR3 comprises 15 residues. Germline trimming cut 2 bases from V and 0 bases from J; bases unmatched to any gene: 4. The germline V gene encodes CDR1 SGHNT and CDR2 YYREEE (reference sequence). CDR3 sequence: CASSFWDRTNYGYTF. CDR3 DNA: TGTGCCAGCAGCTTTTGGGACAGAACTAACTATGGCTACACCTTC.

This clonotype was recorded at least ten times. The chain recombines TRBV20-1 with TRBJ1-5, with 7 bases matching TRBD1. Germline V gives CDR1 DFQATT, CDR2 SNEGSKA (reference sequence). The CDR3 spans 14 residues. Losses at the gene ends were 4 bases for V and 5 bases for J; bases not matched to a gene: 8. In DNA, the CDR3 is TGCAGTGCTAAGGGGGCCGGGGTAGATCAGCCCCAGCATTTT. As protein: CSAKGAGVDQPQHF.

Concerning this clonotype itself: Sequence at one end of the junction differs from germline and may be a read error. The chain couples TRBV10-3 to TRBJ1-1; D is unclear. Per the germline V gene, CDR1 is ENHRY and CDR2 is SYGVKD. This CDR3 contains 13 residues. The CDR3 DNA reads as TGTGCCATCAGTGGGATGGATAGGACTGCAGCTTTCTTT. This codes for CAISGMDRTAAFF.

This clonotype came up many times. CDR3: CASRGTGGTGELFF. CDR3 sequence (DNA): TGTGCCAGCAGAGGGACAGGGGGGACCGGGGAGCTGTTTTTT. This chain joins TRBV27 and TRBJ2-2, with 11 bases fitting TRBD1. CDR3 length: 14 residues. V shed 6 bases and J 5 bases; nucleotides not matched to a gene: 2. Germline V gene lookup returns CDR1 MNHEY and CDR2 SMNVEV (reference sequence).

This clonotype showed up many times. The chain recombines TRBV3-1 with TRBJ2-7, with TRBD1 identical over 9 bases. The CDR3 runs to 14 residues. J lost 2 bases, V lost 6 bases, and 5 bases had no gene match. CDR1 LGHDT and CDR2 YNNKEL come from the germline V gene (reference sequence). In nucleotides, the CDR3 is TGTGCCAGCAGGGGGACAGGGAAAACCTACGAGCAGTACTTC. Protein sequence: CASRGTGKTYEQYF.

This clonotype was seen repeatedly, ten times or more. The chain recombines TRBV6-2 or TRBV6-3 with TRBJ2-6; TRBD1 agrees at 7 bases. Germline values: CDR1 MNHEY, CDR2 SVGEGT. This CDR3 spans 17 amino acids. V lost 7 bases, J lost 3 bases, and 12 bases stayed unmatched. The CDR3 sequence is CASTPLLGGDGANVLTF. CDR3 in DNA: TGTGCCAGCACCCCTCTTCTAGGGGGCGATGGGGCCAACGTCCTGACTTTC.